This T cell receptor (beta chain) appears in the sequencing data of a study of shared clonotypes between healthy human individuals. Background on the study: A donor's plate count was three for CD4 naive and three for CD4 memory; CD8 naive had two and CD8 memory one.

Using immunoSEQ multiplex PCR, the repertoire was profiled, and TCRdb retains in-frame clones only, with some absent. The table records 1,500,000 or so clones, 98% of them present only once. This TCR derives from a man aged 30 to 39 in good health. The sample consisted of naive CD4+ T cells sorted from blood. Subset noted: CD45RA+ positively selected.

The CDR3 sequence: CASSLLGIQGYSYEQYF. CDR3 DNA: TGTGCCAGCAGCTTATTGGGGATACAGGGCTACTCCTACGAGCAGTACTTC. This chain joins TRBV11-2 and TRBJ2-7, with D tentatively TRBD1 (6 bases). Germline CDR1 is SGHAT and CDR2 is FQNNGV. Trimming shortened V by 2 bases and J by 0 bases, and 17 bases separated the two germline ends. This CDR3 region has 17 residues.